This T cell receptor (beta chain) was sequenced for a study of CD8+ T cells in alopecia areata. Study context: Treated patients were given oral tofacitinib, which was dosed at 5 to 10 mg twice daily. Tofacitinib exposure lasted 6 to 18 months, followed by 6 months off drug. Study-wide results and caveats: Lesional scalp, especially alopecia totalis/universalis, showed higher clonality than normal scalp.

V was trimmed by 1 base and J by 5 bases, leaving 12 bases between them. Germline lookup yields CDR1 MGHRA and CDR2 YSYEKL. This CDR3 is built from 15 residues. Sequencing relied on a cDNA template that was reverse transcribed from extracted RNA. Repertoires were generated with immunoSEQ multiplex PCR, while TCRdb's copy carries only in-frame clones and drops some. The sample contains some 200,000 clones, 50% to 70% of which appear only once. In regard to this clone: The target antigen is unknown.

The sorting of PBMCs gave CD4+ and CD8+ T cells. The chain is built from TRBV4-1 and TRBJ1-5; TRBD1 is a possible D gene (5 bases). The clonotype was recovered from a human donor with alopecia areata. The sample was CD4+ T cells sorted from blood, taken at week 0. CDR3 sequence reads: CASSQGWGWDQPQHF. DNA of the CDR3: TGCGCCAGCAGCCAAGGATGGGGGTGGGATCAGCCCCAGCATTTT.